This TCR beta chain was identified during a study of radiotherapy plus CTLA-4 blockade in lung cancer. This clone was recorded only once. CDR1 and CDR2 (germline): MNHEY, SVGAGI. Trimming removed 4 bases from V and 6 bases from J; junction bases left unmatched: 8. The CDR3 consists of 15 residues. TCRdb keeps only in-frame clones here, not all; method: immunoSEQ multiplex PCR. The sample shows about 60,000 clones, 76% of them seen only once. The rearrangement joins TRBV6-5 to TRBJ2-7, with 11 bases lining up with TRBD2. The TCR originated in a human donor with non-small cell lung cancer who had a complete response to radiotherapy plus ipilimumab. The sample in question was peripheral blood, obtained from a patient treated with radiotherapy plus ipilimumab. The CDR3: CASSSLAGGPSEQYF. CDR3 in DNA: TGTGCCAGCAGTTCCTTAGCGGGAGGGCCAAGCGAGCAGTACTTC.